This T cell receptor beta chain appears in the sequencing data of a study of Graves' ophthalmopathy and Graves' hyperthyroidism. Study-wide context: Untreated patients at initial diagnosis provided peripheral blood.

This CDR3 region has 15 residues. Germline V gene sequence: CDR1 SGDLS, CDR2 YYNGEE. Trimming cost V 3 bases and J 3 bases; bases outside gene matches: 4. The authors amplified TCR beta CDR3 regions, and they did so from RNA transcripts for repertoire sequencing. Investigators did first-round RT-PCR with HTBI primers, then second-round multiplex PCR. TCRdb re-analysed the multiplex PCR reads in MiXCR, keeping a single row per CDR3 protein. There are some 240,000 distinct CDR3 sequences in the sample; around 50% occur only once, and roughly 45% lies in the top ten. The specimen was peripheral blood. This chain connects TRBV9 to TRBJ2-7; TRBD2 matches 12 bases. The clonotype was recovered from an adult man with Graves' ophthalmopathy. As DNA, the CDR3 is TGTGCCAGCAGCGCTTCGGGACTAGCGGGCTACGAGCAGTACTTC. This encodes CASSASGLAGYEQYF. The whole variable domain, filled in from reference TRBV9 and TRBJ2-7, reads DSGVTQTPKHLITATGQRVTLRCSPRSGDLSVYWYQQSLDQGLQFLIQYYNGEERAKGNILERFSAQQFPDLHSELNLSSLELGDSALYFCASSASGLAGYEQYFGPGTRLTVT.